This TCR beta chain was retrieved from a study of cytomegalovirus exposure and HLA in healthy donors. Sequencing used immunoSEQ multiplex PCR; TCRdb keeps in-frame clones, though not all of them. The sample lists more than 140,000 clones; 70% to 90% were seen once. CDR1 is LGHNA, CDR2 YSLEER, per germline. V dropped 0 bases and J dropped 8 bases, with 11 bases sitting between them. The CDR3 totals 14 residues. The clonotype originates from a woman aged 18-29 years in good health and CMV-seropositive. The rearrangement uses TRBV4-3 and TRBJ2-1; unclear D gene. Input material: PBMCs. The CDR3 spells CASSQDIKSYEQFF. The CDR3 DNA follows: TGCGCCAGCAGCCAAGATATTAAGAGTTATGAGCAGTTCTTC.